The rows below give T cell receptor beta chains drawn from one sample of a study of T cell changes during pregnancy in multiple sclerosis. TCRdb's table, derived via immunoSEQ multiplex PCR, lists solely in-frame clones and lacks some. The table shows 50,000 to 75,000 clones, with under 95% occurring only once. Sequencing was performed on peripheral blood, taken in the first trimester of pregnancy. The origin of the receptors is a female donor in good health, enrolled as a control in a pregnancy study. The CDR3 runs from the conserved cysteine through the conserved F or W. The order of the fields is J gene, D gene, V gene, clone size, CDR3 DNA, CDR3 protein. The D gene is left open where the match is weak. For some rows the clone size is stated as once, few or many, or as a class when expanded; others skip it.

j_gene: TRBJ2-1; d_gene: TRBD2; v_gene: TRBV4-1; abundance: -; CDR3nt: TGCGCCAGCAGCCTCCTACGGGCTAGCGGGTCCCACAATGAGCAGTTCTTC; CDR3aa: CASSLLRASGSHNEQFF
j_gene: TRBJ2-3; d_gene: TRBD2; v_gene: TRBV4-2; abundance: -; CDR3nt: TGTGCCAGCAGCCCCGGCGGGAGTAACACAGATACGCAGTATTTT; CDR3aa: CASSPGGSNTDTQYF
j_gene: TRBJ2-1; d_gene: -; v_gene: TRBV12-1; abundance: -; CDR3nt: TGTGCCAGCAGCTTTTGTCTAGCGGGAACCTCCTACAATGAGCAGTTCTTC; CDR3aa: CASSFCLAGTSYNEQFF
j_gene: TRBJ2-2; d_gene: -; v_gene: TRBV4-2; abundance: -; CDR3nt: TGTGCCAGCAGCTTAAGGCAGGCCGGGGAGCTGTTTTTT; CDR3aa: CASSLRQAGELFF
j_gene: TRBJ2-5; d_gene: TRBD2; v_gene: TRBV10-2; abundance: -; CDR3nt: TGCGCCAGCAGTGAAAGGCTAGCGGGAGGGCCAAGGAAAGAGACCCAGTACTTC; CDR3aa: CASSERLAGGPRKETQYF
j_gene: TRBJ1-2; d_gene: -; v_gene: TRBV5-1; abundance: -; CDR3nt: TGCGCCAGCAGCCTATGGACGTCGGGGGGAAATGGCTACACCTTC; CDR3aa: CASSLWTSGGNGYTF
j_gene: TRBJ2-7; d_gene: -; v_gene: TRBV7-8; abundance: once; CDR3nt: TGTGCCAGCAGCTACGCCAGACAGAGCTACGAGCAGTACTTC; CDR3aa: CASSYARQSYEQYF
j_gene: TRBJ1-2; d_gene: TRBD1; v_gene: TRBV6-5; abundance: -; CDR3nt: TGTGCCAGCATTCTGCCGGGGGGGACAGGGGTCACCTTC; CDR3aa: CASILPGGTGVTF
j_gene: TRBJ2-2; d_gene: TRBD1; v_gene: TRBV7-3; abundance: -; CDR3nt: TGTGCCAGCAGCTTACCCCGACAGGGCACCGGGGAGCTGTTTTTT; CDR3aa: CASSLPRQGTGELFF
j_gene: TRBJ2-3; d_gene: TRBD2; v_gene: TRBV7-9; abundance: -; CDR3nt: TGTGCCAGCAGCGCGGGACTAGCCAGGGATACGCAGTATTTT; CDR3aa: CASSAGLARDTQYF
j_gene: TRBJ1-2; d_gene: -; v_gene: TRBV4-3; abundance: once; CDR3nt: TGCGCCAGCAGCCAAGAGGGCCGCCCTAACTATGGCTACACCTTC; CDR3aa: CASSQEGRPNYGYTF
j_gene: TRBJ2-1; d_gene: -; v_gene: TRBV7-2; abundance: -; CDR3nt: TGTGCCAGCACCCTCTACAATGAGCAGTTCTTC; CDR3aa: CASTLYNEQFF
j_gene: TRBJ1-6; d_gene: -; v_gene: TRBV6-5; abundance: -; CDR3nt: TGTGCCAGTCGATTCAACGGGGGTTATAATTCACCCCTCCACTTT; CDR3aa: CASRFNGGYNSPLHF
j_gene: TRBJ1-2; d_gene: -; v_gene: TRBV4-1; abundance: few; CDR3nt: TGCGCCAGCAGCCAAGATGGGTCGGGACTCAGGATGGCGAGCTATGGCTACACCTTC; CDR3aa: CASSQDGSGLRMASYGYTF
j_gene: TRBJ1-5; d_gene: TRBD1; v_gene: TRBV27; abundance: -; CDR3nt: TGTGCCAGCAGTTTTGGCAGGGGGTTCAATCAGCCCCAGCATTTT; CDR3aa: CASSFGRGFNQPQHF
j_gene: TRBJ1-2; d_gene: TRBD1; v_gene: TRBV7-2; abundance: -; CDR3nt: TGTGCCAGCAGCTTGGGACAGGGAAACTATGGCTACACCTTC; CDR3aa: CASSLGQGNYGYTF
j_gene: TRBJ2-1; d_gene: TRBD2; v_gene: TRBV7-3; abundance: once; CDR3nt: TGTGCCAGCAGCTCCGCTAGCGGGAGGGCCAATGAGCAGTTCTTC; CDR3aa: CASSSASGRANEQFF
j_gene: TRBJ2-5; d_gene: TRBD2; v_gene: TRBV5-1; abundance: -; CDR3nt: TGCGCCAGCAGCTTAAGGCACGGGGGGGAAGAGACCCAGTACTTC; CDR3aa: CASSLRHGGEETQYF
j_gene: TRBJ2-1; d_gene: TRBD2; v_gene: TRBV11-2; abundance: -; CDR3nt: TGTGCCAGCAGCCTCACTAGCGGTAGCTCCTACAATGAGCAGTTCTTC; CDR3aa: CASSLTSGSSYNEQFF
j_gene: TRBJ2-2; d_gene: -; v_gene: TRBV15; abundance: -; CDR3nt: TGTGCCACCAGCCCCGGACAAAGTTCGCCCGGGGAGCTGTTTTTT; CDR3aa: CATSPGQSSPGELFF
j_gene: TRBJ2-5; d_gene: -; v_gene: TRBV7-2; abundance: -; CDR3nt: TGTGCCAGCAGCTTAATGTCGACCGAGGGAGAGACCCAGTACTTC; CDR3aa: CASSLMSTEGETQYF
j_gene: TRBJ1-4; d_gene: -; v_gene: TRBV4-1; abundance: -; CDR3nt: TGCGCCAGCGGCGCAGGGGTTGAGGAAAAACTGTTTTTT; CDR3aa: CASGAGVEEKLFF
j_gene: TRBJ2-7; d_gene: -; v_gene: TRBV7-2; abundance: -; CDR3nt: TGTGCCAGCAGCTTTTCAGGGGTCTCGACCTACGAGCAGTACTTC; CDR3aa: CASSFSGVSTYEQYF
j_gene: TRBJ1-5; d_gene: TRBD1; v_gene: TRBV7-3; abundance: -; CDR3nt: TGTGCCAGCAGCTTGACAGGGCCCAATCAGCCCCAGCATTTT; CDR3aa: CASSLTGPNQPQHF
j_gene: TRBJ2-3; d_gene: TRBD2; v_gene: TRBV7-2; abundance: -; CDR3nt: TGTGCCAGCAGCCTAGCGGGAGAGAGGGCAGATACGCAGTATTTT; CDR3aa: CASSLAGERADTQYF
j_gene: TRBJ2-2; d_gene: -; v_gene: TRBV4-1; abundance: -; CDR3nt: TGCGCCAGCTCTTACACTAGCTCCGGGGAGCTGTTTTTT; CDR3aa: CASSYTSSGELFF
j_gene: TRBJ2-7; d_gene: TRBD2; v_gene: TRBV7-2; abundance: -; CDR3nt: TGTGCCAGCAGCTTAGGGACTAGCGATTTCTACGAGCAGTACTTC; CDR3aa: CASSLGTSDFYEQYF
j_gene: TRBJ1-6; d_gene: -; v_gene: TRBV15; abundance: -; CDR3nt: TGTGCCACCAGCAGAGACCGGGGAGGGAATTCACCCCTCCACTTT; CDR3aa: CATSRDRGGNSPLHF